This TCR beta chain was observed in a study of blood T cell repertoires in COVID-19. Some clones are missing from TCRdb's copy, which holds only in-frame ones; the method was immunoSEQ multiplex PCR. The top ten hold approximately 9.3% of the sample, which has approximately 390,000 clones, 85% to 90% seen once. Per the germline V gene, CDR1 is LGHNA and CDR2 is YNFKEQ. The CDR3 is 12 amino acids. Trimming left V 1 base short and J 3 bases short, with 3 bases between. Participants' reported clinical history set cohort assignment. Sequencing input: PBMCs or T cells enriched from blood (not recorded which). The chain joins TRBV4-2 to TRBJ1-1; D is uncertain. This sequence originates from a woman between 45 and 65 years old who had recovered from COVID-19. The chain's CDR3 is CASSQADTEAFF. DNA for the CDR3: TGTGCCAGCAGCCAAGCGGACACTGAAGCTTTCTTT.